These 9 T cell receptor beta chains share one sample of origin, sequenced in a study of blood T cell repertoires in COVID-19. Repertoires were generated with immunoSEQ multiplex PCR, while TCRdb's copy carries only in-frame clones and drops some. Among around 240,000 clones listed, 86% were seen once. Source material: peripheral blood. The receptor set was obtained from a woman in her thirties who had recovered from COVID-19.

This clone showed up just a few times. The chain couples TRBV5-6 to TRBJ1-2, with a possible D match to TRBD1 (5 bases). The germline CDR1 and CDR2 sequences are SGHDT and YYEEEE. This CDR3 spans 16 amino acids. Trimming cost V 1 base and J 6 bases, with 19 bases left between them. CDR3 nucleotides: TGTGCCAGCAGCTTGTATAAAGGGAACAGGTGGAATGGCTACACCTTC. This gives the protein CASSLYKGNRWNGYTF.

The chain carries TRBV4-3 and TRBJ2-1; TRBD2 matches 8 bases. Trimming cost V 0 bases and J 9 bases; bases outside gene matches: 7. The germline CDR1 and CDR2 sequences are LGHNA and YSLEER. CDR3 length: 15 amino acids. DNA of the CDR3: TGCGCCAGCAGCCAAGATCCGGGGGGGCGTTTTGAGCAGTTCTTC. Amino acids: CASSQDPGGRFEQFF.

The genes are TRBV11-2 and TRBJ1-1; D ambiguous. Per the germline V gene, CDR1 is SGHAT and CDR2 is FQNNGV. Trimming stripped 0 bases from V and 5 bases from J, with 25 bases between. The CDR3 loop spans 19 amino acids. CDR3 sequence: CASSLDLTGGRLKGTEAFF. As DNA, the CDR3 is TGTGCCAGCAGCTTAGATCTAACGGGAGGCAGACTGAAAGGGACTGAAGCTTTCTTT.

V and J are TRBV25-1 and TRBJ2-1; TRBD2 matches 11 bases. With V trimmed by 4 bases and J by 5 bases, 7 bases remained unmatched. CDR1 is MGHDK, CDR2 SYGVNS, per germline. The CDR3 length is 16 residues. CDR3 protein: CASSVFSGGADNEQFF. The CDR3, as DNA: TGTGCCAGCAGTGTTTTTAGCGGGGGGGCCGACAATGAGCAGTTCTTC.

This chain connects TRBV6-1 to TRBJ2-3; D is uncertain. V lost 5 bases to trimming and J lost 6 bases, with 9 bases between them. Germline lookup yields CDR1 MNHNS and CDR2 SASEGT. The CDR3 is 12 amino acids. CDR3 loop: CASSLVSDTQYF. The CDR3, as DNA: TGTGCCAGCAGTCTAGTTTCCGATACGCAGTATTTT.

This rearrangement joins TRBV27 to TRBJ1-1, with D perhaps matching TRBD1 (5 bases). Per germline, CDR1 MNHEY and CDR2 SMNVEV (reference sequence). V gave up 3 bases and J gave up 1 base, with 6 bases separating them. The CDR3 consists of 13 residues. Written as DNA, the CDR3 is TGTGCCAGCAGTTTCGGGGGGAACACTGAAGCTTTCTTT. Its translation is CASSFGGNTEAFF.

The gene calls are TRBV2 and TRBJ2-3, with 11 nucleotides matching TRBD2. The junction had 17 bases not matched to a gene; V was cut back by 7 bases and J by 14 bases. Germline lookup yields CDR1 SNHLY and CDR2 FYNNEI. This CDR3 is built from 15 residues. CDR3 protein: CASTGALAGGLPSYF. The CDR3, as DNA: TGTGCCAGCACCGGAGCCCTAGCGGGGGGCCTTCCGTCGTATTTT.

The chain couples TRBV5-1 to TRBJ2-5, with D maybe TRBD1 (6 bases). Germline V CDR1 and CDR2: SGHRS, YFSETQ. The V end was cut by 4 bases, the J end by 1 base, with 14 bases between. There are 15 residues in the CDR3. This chain's CDR3 is CASSPWTESQETQYF. Here the CDR3 DNA reads TGCGCCAGCAGCCCCTGGACAGAAAGCCAAGAGACCCAGTACTTC.

The chain carries TRBV7-2 and TRBJ1-1; D possibly corresponds to TRBD1 (6 bases). The CDR3 length is 16 residues. V was pared by 0 bases and J by 0 bases, with 11 bases between. From germline, CDR1 is SGHTA and CDR2 FQGNSA. For the CDR3, the DNA is TGTGCCAGCAGCTTAGCGCTTAGGACAGTGAACACTGAAGCTTTCTTT. Encoded protein: CASSLALRTVNTEAFF.